Here is one T cell receptor beta chain with its context. Trimming removed 3 bases from V and 5 bases from J, with 11 bases in between. The germline V gene encodes CDR1 SGHRS and CDR2 YFSETQ. This CDR3 has 14 amino acids. Authors' data handling: Estimates of nucleated cell counts were drawn from the amplification of reference gene primers. Some clones are missing from TCRdb's copy, which holds only in-frame ones; the method was immunoSEQ multiplex PCR. V and J calls and clone size follow that table, whereas D and trimming were derived from the DNA. The sample contains about 200,000 clones, 90% of which appear only once. The sample comes from a study of blood T cell repertoires in COVID-19. As for the study in general: Some COVID-19 samples were acute and others convalescent; all came from the United States, Italy and Spain. In each case, the material was cDNA or gDNA derived from T cells, B-cell-depleted T cells, or PBMCs.

This receptor was obtained from a man aged 45-65 years with acute or convalescent COVID-19. The specimen sequenced was peripheral blood. The V and J genes are TRBV5-1 and TRBJ2-2; the D gene is possibly TRBD1 (6 bases). DNA of the CDR3: TGCGCCAGCAGCTCCCCAACAGGGACCGGGGAGCTGTTTTTT. It codes for CASSSPTGTGELFF.